The 8 T cell receptor beta chains given below trace back to one sample, sequenced in a study of blood T cell repertoires in COVID-19. Only in-frame clones appear in the TCRdb table, and some are missing; sequencing was by immunoSEQ multiplex PCR. In the table there are roughly 230,000 clones, 88% of which are singletons. The sequencing input was peripheral blood. These receptor sequences come from an older man with acute or convalescent COVID-19.

This chain uses TRBV7-9 with TRBJ1-1, with D unresolved. Germline loops: CDR1 SEHNR, CDR2 FQNEAQ (reference sequence). This CDR3 region has 12 residues. The germline V and J ends were trimmed by 5 bases and 5 bases, with 9 bases remaining between them. The CDR3 bases are TGTGCCAGCAGCCACCCCAGGACTGAAGCTTTCTTT. As protein: CASSHPRTEAFF.

The gene calls are TRBV29-1 and TRBJ1-3, with D maybe TRBD1 (6 bases). The germline V and J ends were trimmed by 7 bases and 14 bases, with 18 bases remaining between them. This CDR3 region has 11 residues. Germline V gene sequence: CDR1 SQVTM, CDR2 ANQGSEA. The CDR3 protein is CSGIQGRGVYF. CDR3 sequence (DNA): TGCAGCGGGATACAGGGCCGGGGCGTATATTTT. Full variable domain (missing parts from reference TRBV29-1 and TRBJ1-3): SAVISQKPSRDICQRGTSLTIQCQVDSQVTMMFWYRQQPGQSLTLIATANQGSEATYESGFVIDKFPISRPNLTFSTLTVSNMSPEDSSIYLCSGIQGRGVYFGEGSWLTVV.

This chain links TRBV11-2 with TRBJ2-7, with D maybe TRBD1 (6 bases). The CDR3 contains 12 residues. Germline V gene data show CDR1 as SGHAT and CDR2 as FQNNGV. V was trimmed by 1 base and J by 7 bases, leaving 8 bases between them. The CDR3 DNA reads TGTGCCAGCAGCTTAGCAGGGGTTGAGCAGTACTTC. It yields the protein CASSLAGVEQYF.

The chain recombines TRBV3-1 (or the pseudogene TRBV3-2) with TRBJ2-7; 9 bases align to TRBD1. After removal of 3 bases from V and 4 bases from J, the junction contained 1 base not matched to a gene. This CDR3 comprises 13 residues. Germline values: CDR1 LGHDT, CDR2 YNNKEL (reference sequence). CDR3 coding DNA: TGTGCCAGCAGCCACGGACAGGGGTACGAGCAGTACTTC. This translates into CASSHGQGYEQYF.

This clone was found once. The J gene is TRBJ2-1, the V gene TRBV11-2; D is ambiguous. This CDR3 has 12 amino acids. The V end was cut by 4 bases, the J end by 3 bases, with 4 bases between. The germline CDR1 and CDR2 sequences are SGHAT and FQNNGV. The CDR3 is CASSSNYNEQFF. The CDR3 nucleotides read TGTGCCAGCAGCTCCAACTACAATGAGCAGTTCTTC.

As DNA, the CDR3 is TGTGCCAGCAGCCCTGGGAGCTCCTACGAGCAGTACTTC. Its protein is CASSPGSSYEQYF. This chain links TRBV9 with TRBJ2-7, with a weak D call TRBD2 (5 bases). The CDR3 is made up of 13 amino acids. Germline CDR1 reads SGDLS; CDR2 reads YYNGEE. V dropped 4 bases and J dropped 0 bases, with 8 bases sitting between them.

The V call is TRBV4-3, the J call TRBJ2-1, with D possibly matching TRBD2 (5 bases). V shed 0 bases and J shed 10 bases, with 10 bases lying between them. This CDR3 is 13 amino acids long. Germline CDR1 is LGHNA and CDR2 is YSLEER. Here the CDR3 DNA reads TGCGCCAGCAGCCAAGAGCGGGCTAGGGAGCAGTTCTTC. Residues: CASSQERAREQFF.

The chain combines TRBV2 with TRBJ2-1; 8 bases are shared with TRBD2. Trimming at V came to 3 bases and at J to 8 bases, leaving 6 bases not matched to a gene. CDR1 and CDR2 from the germline V gene are SNHLY and FYNNEI. The CDR3 extends over 14 amino acids. This CDR3 is CASSDREGKDEQFF. The CDR3 region has the DNA TGTGCCAGCAGTGACCGGGAGGGCAAAGATGAGCAGTTCTTC.